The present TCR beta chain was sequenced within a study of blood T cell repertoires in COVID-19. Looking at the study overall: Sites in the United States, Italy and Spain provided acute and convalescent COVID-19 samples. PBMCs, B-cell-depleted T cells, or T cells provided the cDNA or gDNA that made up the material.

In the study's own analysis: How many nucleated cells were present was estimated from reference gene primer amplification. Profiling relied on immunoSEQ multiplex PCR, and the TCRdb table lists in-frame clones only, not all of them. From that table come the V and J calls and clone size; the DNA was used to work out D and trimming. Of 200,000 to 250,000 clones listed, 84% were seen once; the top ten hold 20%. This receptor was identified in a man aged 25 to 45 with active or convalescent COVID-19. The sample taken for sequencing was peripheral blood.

The CDR3 spells CASSLLSTGGEQFF. CDR3 DNA: TGCGCCAGCAGCCTCCTCTCGACAGGGGGTGAGCAGTTCTTC. The V and J genes are TRBV5-1 and TRBJ2-1, with TRBD1 matching over 9 bases. This CDR3 has 14 residues. Germline CDR1 and CDR2: SGHRS and YFSETQ. Losses at the gene ends were 4 bases for V and 9 bases for J; bases not matched to a gene: 8.